This T cell receptor beta chain emerged from a study of CD8 T cells in ankylosing spondylitis (dated by TCRdb to the late 2010s). For the study in its entirety: The study profiled T cell receptor beta repertoires in healthy donors and ankylosing spondylitis patients to find disease-linked TCR variants. The whole study cohort included 90 to 120 healthy donors and 20 to 30 ankylosing spondylitis patients. Samples of peripheral blood were taken, and for ankylosing spondylitis patients, synovial fluid was collected as well. The study at large found these results: The disease-linked clones had a CD8+ phenotype and were found at relatively low frequencies in peripheral blood. Some motif variants had previously been reported in the synovial fluid and blood of reactive arthritis patients, which suggests shared mechanisms of disease initiation. A TCR beta motif made up of several highly homologous amino acid variants appeared to be characteristic of blood from ankylosing spondylitis patients. The disease-linked clones were reported to be significantly enriched in matched synovial fluid samples from ankylosing spondylitis patients.

For each ankylosing spondylitis patient, the synovial fluid sample was matched to a blood sample from that same patient. Many counts were recorded for this clonotype. Its antigen is currently not known. Per-base quality was not reported, and no clone a single base away is much larger than it. Data came from an Illumina HiSeq 2500. Quantitative 5'-RACE with molecular barcodes was the method used to prepare the TCR beta libraries. The paper's data handling went like this. A new computational method based on a probabilistic model of VDJ rearrangement was used to identify disease-linked TCR variants. Through fastp at Q25 and MiXCR, TCRdb rebuilt clones from the public reads, retaining in-frame beta chains. Every distinct CDR3 protein forms one entry, paired with its most common genes and DNA. The V and J calls follow TCRdb's processing rather than the paper's. This sample holds approximately 35,000 distinct CDR3 sequences; around 10% were observed only once. The ten largest clonotypes hold over 20% of the sample.

Trimming leaves V shorter by 5 bases and J shorter by 5 bases, with the junction holding 10 bases beyond the gene matches. The germline V gene gives CDR1 as SNHLY and CDR2 as FYNNEI. Counted from cysteine to phenylalanine, this CDR3 has 16 amino acids. Of all the DNA, just the CDR3 is kept, 48 bases in frame from base 1. This receptor was identified in a male donor with ankylosing spondylitis. Sequenced input: synovial fluid, either unsorted or a sorted T cell fraction (not recorded which). Recombination connected TRBV2 to TRBJ1-4, with 8 bases in between that match TRBD1. Here the CDR3 is given as CASSNPHRQGNEKLFF. The DNA sequence is as follows: TGTGCCAGCAGTAACCCTCACCGACAGGGGAATGAAAAACTGTTTTTT.